This TCR beta chain was profiled in a study of blood T cell repertoires in COVID-19. Study details: Sample material is recorded as cDNA or gDNA derived from T cells, B-cell-depleted T cells, or PBMCs.

Authors' analysis steps: Estimation of nucleated cell counts relied on the amplification of reference gene primers. Using immunoSEQ multiplex PCR, the repertoire was profiled, and TCRdb retains in-frame clones only, with some absent. Clone size and V and J calls were adopted from that table, with D and trimming inferred from the DNA. The sample yields 120,000 to 150,000 clones, 90% seen once. The source of this sequence is an elderly woman with acute or convalescent COVID-19. The sequencing sample was made of peripheral blood.

The CDR3: CASGGARETQYF. The CDR3, as DNA: TGCGCCAGCGGGGGGGCTCGGGAGACCCAGTACTTC. This chain uses TRBV5-1 with TRBJ2-5, with D maybe TRBD2 (7 bases). The CDR3 loop spans 12 amino acids. The germline CDR1 and CDR2 sequences are SGHRS and YFSETQ. V lost 7 bases, J lost 5 bases, and 12 bases lay in between. The whole variable domain, remainder taken from reference TRBV5-1 and TRBJ2-5, is KAGVTQTPRYLIKTRGQQVTLSCSPISGHRSVSWYQQTPGQGLQFLFEYFSETQRNKGNFPGRFSGRQFSNSRSEMNVSTLELGDSALYLCASGGARETQYFGPGTRLLVL.